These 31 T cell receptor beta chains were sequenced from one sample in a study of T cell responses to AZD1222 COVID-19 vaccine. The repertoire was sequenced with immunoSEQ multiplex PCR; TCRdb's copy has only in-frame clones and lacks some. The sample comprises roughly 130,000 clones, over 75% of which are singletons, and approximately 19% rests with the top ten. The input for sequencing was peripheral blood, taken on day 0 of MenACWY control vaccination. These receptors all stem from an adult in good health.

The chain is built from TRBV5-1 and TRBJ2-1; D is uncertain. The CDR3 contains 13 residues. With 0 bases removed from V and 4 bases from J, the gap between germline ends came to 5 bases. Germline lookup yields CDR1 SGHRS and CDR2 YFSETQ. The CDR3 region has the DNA TGCGCCAGCAGCTTGGGCGGTTACAATGAGCAGTTCTTC. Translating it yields CASSLGGYNEQFF.

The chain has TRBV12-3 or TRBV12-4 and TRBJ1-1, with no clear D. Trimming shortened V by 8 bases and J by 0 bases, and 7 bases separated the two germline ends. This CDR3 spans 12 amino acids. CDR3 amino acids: CASRIMNTEAFF. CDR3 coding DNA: TGTGCCAGCCGAATAATGAACACTGAAGCTTTCTTT.

CDR3 in amino acids: CASSQHPGTVNEKLFF. The CDR3 DNA reads as TGTGCCAGCAGCCAACACCCCGGGACAGTTAATGAAAAACTGTTTTTT. The V and J genes are TRBV5-5 and TRBJ1-4; 7 positions agree with TRBD1. This CDR3 contains 16 residues. The junction had 10 bases not matched to a gene; V was cut back by 4 bases and J by 4 bases. In germline, CDR1 is SGHKS, CDR2 YYEKEE (reference sequence). The entire variable domain, with the rest obtained from reference TRBV5-5 and TRBJ1-4, is as follows: DAGVTQSPTHLIKTRGQQVTLRCSPISGHKSVSWYQQVLGQGPQFIFQYYEKEERGRGNFPDRFSARQFPNYSSELNVNALLLGDSALYLCASSQHPGTVNEKLFFGSGTQLSVL.

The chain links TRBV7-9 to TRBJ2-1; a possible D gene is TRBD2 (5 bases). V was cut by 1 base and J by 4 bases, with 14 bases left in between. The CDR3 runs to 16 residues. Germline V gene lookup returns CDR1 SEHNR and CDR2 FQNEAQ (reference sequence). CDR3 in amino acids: CASSLVGGPGYNEQFF. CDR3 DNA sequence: TGTGCCAGCAGCTTAGTTGGCGGGCCCGGGTACAATGAGCAGTTCTTC.

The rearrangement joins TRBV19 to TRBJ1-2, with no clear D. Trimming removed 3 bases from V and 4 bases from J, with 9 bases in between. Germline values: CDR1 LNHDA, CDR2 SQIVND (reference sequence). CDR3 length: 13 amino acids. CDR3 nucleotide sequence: TGTGCCAGTAGTATTCAGGATTTCTATGGCTACACCTTC. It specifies CASSIQDFYGYTF.

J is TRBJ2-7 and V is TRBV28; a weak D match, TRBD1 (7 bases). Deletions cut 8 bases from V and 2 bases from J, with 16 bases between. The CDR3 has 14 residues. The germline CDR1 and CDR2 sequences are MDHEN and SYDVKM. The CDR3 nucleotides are TGTGCCAGCTTGCCGGGGGACAGTCCCTACGAGCAGTACTTC. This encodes CASLPGDSPYEQYF.

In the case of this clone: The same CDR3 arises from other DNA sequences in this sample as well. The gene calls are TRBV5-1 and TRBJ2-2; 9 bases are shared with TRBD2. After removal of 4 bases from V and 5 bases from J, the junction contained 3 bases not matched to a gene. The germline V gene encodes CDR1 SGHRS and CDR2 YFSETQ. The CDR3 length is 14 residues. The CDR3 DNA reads TGCGCCAGCAGCCCGGGACTAGCAACCGGGGAGCTGTTTTTT. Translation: CASSPGLATGELFF.

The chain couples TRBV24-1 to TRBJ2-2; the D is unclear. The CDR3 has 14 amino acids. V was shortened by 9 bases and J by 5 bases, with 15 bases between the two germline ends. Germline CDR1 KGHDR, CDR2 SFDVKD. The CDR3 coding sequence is TGTGCCACCGGTACCTACAAACAAACCGGGGAGCTGTTTTTT. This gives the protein CATGTYKQTGELFF.

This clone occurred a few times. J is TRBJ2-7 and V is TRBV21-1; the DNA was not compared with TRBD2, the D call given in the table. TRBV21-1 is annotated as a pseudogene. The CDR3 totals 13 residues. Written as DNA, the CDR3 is TGTGCCAGCAGCAAGGAGGGGAACTACGAGCAGTACTTC. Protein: CASSKEGNYEQYF.

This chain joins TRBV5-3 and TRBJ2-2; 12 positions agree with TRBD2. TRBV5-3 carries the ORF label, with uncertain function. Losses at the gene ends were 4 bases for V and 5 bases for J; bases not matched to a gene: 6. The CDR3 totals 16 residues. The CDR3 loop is CARSEHTSGRTGELFF. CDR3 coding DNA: TGTGCCAGAAGCGAACATACTAGCGGGAGGACCGGGGAGCTGTTTTTT.

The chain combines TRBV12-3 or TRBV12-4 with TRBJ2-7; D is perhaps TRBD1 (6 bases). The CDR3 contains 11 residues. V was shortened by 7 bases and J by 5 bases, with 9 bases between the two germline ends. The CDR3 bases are TGTGCCAGCATGTCAGGGGACGAGCAGTACTTC. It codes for CASMSGDEQYF.

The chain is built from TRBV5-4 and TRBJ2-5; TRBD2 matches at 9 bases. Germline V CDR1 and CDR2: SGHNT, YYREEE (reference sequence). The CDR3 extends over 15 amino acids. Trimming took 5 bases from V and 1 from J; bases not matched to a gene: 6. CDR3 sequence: CASSRLAEAQETQYF. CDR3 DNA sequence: TGTGCCAGCAGTCGACTAGCGGAGGCCCAAGAGACCCAGTACTTC.

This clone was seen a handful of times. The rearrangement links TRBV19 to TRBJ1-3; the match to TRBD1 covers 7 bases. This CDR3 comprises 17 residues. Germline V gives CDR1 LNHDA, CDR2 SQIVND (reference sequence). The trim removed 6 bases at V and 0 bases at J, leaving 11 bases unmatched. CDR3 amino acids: CASSSPGDSHSGNTIYF. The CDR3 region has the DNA TGTGCCAGTAGCTCACCCGGGGACAGTCACTCTGGAAACACCATATATTTT.

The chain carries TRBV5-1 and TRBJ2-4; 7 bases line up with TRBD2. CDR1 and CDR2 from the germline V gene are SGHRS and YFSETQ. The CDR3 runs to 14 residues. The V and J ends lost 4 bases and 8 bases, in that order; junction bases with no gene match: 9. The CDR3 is CASSPDPGRDIQYF. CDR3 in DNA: TGCGCCAGCAGCCCCGACCCGGGGAGGGACATTCAGTACTTC.

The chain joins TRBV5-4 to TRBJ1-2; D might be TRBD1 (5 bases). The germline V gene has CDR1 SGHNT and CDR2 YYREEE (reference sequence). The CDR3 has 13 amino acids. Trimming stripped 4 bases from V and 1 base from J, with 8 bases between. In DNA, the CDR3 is TGTGCCAGCAGCGGGGGGGTTAACTATGGCTACACCTTC. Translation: CASSGGVNYGYTF.

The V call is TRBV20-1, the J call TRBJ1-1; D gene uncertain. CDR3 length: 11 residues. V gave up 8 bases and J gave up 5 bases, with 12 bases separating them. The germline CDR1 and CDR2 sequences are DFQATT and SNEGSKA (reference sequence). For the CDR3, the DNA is TGCAGTTGCCCCTTAGGGACTGAAGCTTTCTTT. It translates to CSCPLGTEAFF.

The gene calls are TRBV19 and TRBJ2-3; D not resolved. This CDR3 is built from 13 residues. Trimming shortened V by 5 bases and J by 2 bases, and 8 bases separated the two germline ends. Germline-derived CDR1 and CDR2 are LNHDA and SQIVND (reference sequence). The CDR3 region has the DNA TGTGCCAGTAGTGTGATGCACACAGATACGCAGTATTTT. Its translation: CASSVMHTDTQYF. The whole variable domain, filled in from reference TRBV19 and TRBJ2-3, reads DGGITQSPKYLFRKEGQNVTLSCEQNLNHDAMYWYRQDPGQGLRLIYYSQIVNDFQKGDIAEGYSVSREKKESFPLTVTSAQKNPTAFYLCASSVMHTDTQYFGPGTRLTVL.

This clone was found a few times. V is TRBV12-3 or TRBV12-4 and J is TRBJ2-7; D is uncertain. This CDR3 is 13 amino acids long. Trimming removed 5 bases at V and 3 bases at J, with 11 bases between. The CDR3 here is CASSRATLYEQYF. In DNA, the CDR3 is TGTGCCAGCAGTCGTGCGACCCTCTACGAGCAGTACTTC.

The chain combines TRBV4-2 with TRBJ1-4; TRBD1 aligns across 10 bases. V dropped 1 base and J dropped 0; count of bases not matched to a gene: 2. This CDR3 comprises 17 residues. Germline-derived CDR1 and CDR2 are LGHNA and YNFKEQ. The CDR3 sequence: CASSQGQGASTNEKLFF. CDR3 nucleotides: TGTGCCAGCAGCCAAGGACAGGGGGCCTCAACTAATGAAAAACTGTTTTTT.

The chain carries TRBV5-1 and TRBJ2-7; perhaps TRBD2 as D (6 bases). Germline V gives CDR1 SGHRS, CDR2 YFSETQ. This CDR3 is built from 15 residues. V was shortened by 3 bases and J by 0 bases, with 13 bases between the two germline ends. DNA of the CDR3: TGCGCCAGCAGCTGGGTGGCGGGGAGCTCCTACGAGCAGTACTTC. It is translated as CASSWVAGSSYEQYF. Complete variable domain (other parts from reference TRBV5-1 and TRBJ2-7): KAGVTQTPRYLIKTRGQQVTLSCSPISGHRSVSWYQQTPGQGLQFLFEYFSETQRNKGNFPGRFSGRQFSNSRSEMNVSTLELGDSALYLCASSWVAGSSYEQYFGPGTRLTVT.

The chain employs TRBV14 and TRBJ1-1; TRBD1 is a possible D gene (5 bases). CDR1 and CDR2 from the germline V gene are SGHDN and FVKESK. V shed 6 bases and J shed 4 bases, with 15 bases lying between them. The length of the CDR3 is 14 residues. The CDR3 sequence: CASRLGTGGTEAFF. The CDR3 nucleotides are TGTGCCAGCAGACTGGGGACCGGGGGCACTGAAGCTTTCTTT. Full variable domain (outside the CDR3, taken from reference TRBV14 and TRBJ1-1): EAGVTQFPSHSVIEKGQTVTLRCDPISGHDNLYWYRRVMGKEIKFLLHFVKESKQDESGMPNNRFLAERTGGTYSTLKVQPAELEDSGVYFCASRLGTGGTEAFFGQGTRLTVV.

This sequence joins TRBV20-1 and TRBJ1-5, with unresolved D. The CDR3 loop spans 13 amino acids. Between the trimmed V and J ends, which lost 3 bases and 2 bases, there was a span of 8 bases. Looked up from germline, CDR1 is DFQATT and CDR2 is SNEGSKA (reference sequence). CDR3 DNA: TGCAGTGCTAGTCGGGATGGCAATCAGCCCCAGCATTTT. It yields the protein CSASRDGNQPQHF.

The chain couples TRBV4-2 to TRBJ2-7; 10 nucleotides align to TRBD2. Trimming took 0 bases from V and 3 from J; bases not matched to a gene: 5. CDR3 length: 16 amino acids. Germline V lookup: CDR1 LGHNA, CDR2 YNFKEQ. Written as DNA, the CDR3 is TGTGCCAGCAGCCAAGACGATGCTAGCGGGAGCTACGAGCAGTACTTC. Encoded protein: CASSQDDASGSYEQYF.

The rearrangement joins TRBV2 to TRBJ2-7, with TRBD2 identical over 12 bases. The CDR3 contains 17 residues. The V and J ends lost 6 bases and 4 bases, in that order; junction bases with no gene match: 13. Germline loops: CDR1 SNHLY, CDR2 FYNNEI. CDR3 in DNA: TGTGCCAGCAGCGATCCCCGGACTAGCGGGAATAGGTACGAGCAGTACTTC. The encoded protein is CASSDPRTSGNRYEQYF. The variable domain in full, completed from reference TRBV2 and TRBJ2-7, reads EPEVTQTPSHQVTQMGQEVILRCVPISNHLYFYWYRQILGQKVEFLVSFYNNEISEKSEIFDDQFSVERPDGSNFTLKIRSTKLEDSAMYFCASSDPRTSGNRYEQYFGPGTRLTVT.

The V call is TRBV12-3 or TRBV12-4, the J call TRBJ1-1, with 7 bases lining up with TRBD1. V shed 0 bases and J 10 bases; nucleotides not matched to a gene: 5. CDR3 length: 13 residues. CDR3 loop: CASSLAGGGRAFF. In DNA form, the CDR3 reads TGTGCCAGCAGTTTAGCTGGAGGGGGCCGAGCTTTCTTT.

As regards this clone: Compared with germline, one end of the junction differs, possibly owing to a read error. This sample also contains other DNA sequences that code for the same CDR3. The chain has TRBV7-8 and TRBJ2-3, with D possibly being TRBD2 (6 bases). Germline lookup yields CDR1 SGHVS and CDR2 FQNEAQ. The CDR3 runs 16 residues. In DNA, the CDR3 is TGTGCTAGCAGCTTAGGCTGGGACTTACTCACGGATACGCAGTATTTT. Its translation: CASSLGWDLLTDTQYF.

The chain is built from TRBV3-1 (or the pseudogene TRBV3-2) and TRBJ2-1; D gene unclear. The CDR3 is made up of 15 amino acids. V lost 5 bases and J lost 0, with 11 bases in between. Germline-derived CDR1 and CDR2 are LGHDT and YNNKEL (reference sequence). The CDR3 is CASSTTISSYNEQFF. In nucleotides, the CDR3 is TGTGCCAGCAGCACCACTATCAGCTCCTACAATGAGCAGTTCTTC.

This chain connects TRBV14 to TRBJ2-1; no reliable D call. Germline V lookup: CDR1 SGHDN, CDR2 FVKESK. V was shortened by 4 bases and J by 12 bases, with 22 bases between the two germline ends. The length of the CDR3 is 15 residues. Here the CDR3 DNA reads TGTGCCAGCAGCCCTACGGGCCGCCCGACCCCCGGGCAGTTCTTC. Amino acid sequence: CASSPTGRPTPGQFF. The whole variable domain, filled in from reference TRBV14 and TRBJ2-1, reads EAGVTQFPSHSVIEKGQTVTLRCDPISGHDNLYWYRRVMGKEIKFLLHFVKESKQDESGMPNNRFLAERTGGTYSTLKVQPAELEDSGVYFCASSPTGRPTPGQFFGPGTRLTVL.

This CDR3 is CASSIQETQYF. CDR3 DNA: TGTGCCAGCAGTATCCAAGAGACCCAGTACTTC. This sequence joins TRBV2 and TRBJ2-5; D call uncertain. CDR3 size: 11 residues. The V and J ends lost 5 bases and 1 base respectively, with 2 bases between them. From germline, CDR1 is SNHLY and CDR2 FYNNEI.

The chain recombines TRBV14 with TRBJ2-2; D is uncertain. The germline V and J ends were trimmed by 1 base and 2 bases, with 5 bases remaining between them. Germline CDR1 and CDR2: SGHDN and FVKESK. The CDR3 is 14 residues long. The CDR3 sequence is CASSQAGNTGELFF. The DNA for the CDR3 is TGTGCCAGCAGCCAAGCCGGAAACACCGGGGAGCTGTTTTTT.

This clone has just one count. The CDR3 sequence is CASSLSGDAYEQYF. Here the CDR3 DNA reads TGCGCCAGCAGCTTGTCAGGGGACGCCTACGAGCAGTACTTC. The chain is built from TRBV5-1 and TRBJ2-7; D perhaps matches TRBD1 (6 bases). V shed 1 base and J shed 2 bases, with 10 bases lying between them. There are 14 residues in the CDR3. Germline lookup yields CDR1 SGHRS and CDR2 YFSETQ. Full variable domain (rest looked up from reference TRBV5-1 and TRBJ2-7): KAGVTQTPRYLIKTRGQQVTLSCSPISGHRSVSWYQQTPGQGLQFLFEYFSETQRNKGNFPGRFSGRQFSNSRSEMNVSTLELGDSALYLCASSLSGDAYEQYFGPGTRLTVT.